The 24 T cell receptor beta chains below were found in one sample sequenced in a study of control samples from healthy donors and cancer patients. Here immunoSEQ multiplex PCR was the method, and the copy in TCRdb shows in-frame clones only, minus some. This sample carries 100,000 to 150,000 clones, around nine tenths of them seen once, and the ten largest clones take over 7.5%. Sequencing was done on a sample of blood. The origin of the receptors is a man between 40 and 49 years old in good health.

This clone was detected only once. The gene calls are TRBV7-3 and TRBJ2-5, with D perhaps TRBD1 (6 bases). V lost 5 bases and J lost 5, with 9 bases in between. Germline CDR1 reads SGHTA; CDR2 reads FQGTGA. The CDR3 is 12 amino acids. The CDR3 DNA reads TGTGCCAGCAGCAATCAGGGGGAGACCCAGTACTTC. It translates to CASSNQGETQYF.

This chain links TRBV11-3 with TRBJ1-1; a possible D gene is TRBD1 (5 bases). The CDR3 totals 13 residues. The V and J ends lost 1 base and 4 bases respectively, with 7 bases between them. Germline CDR1 SGHNT, CDR2 YENEEA. CDR3 coding DNA: TGTGCCAGCAGCTTAGTAGGGGCCACTGAAGCTTTCTTT. Its translation: CASSLVGATEAFF.

The chain joins TRBV6-5 to TRBJ1-1, with 8 bases fitting TRBD1. This CDR3 spans 15 amino acids. V was pared by 2 bases and J by 1 base, with 3 bases of the junction left unmatched. Germline CDR1 is MNHEY and CDR2 is SVGAGI. The CDR3 loop is CASSYDRGPNTEAFF. CDR3 nucleotides: TGTGCCAGCAGTTACGACAGGGGACCGAACACTGAAGCTTTCTTT.

The gene calls are TRBV9 and TRBJ2-7, with a possible D match to TRBD1 (5 bases). There are 15 residues in the CDR3. Germline V gene sequence: CDR1 SGDLS, CDR2 YYNGEE. Trimming took off 4 bases at V and 0 bases at J, with 14 bases between the two ends. The CDR3 region is CASSLTGSSSYEQYF. The CDR3 DNA is TGTGCCAGCAGCTTAACAGGATCCTCCTCCTACGAGCAGTACTTC.

The V and J genes are TRBV12-3 or TRBV12-4 and TRBJ1-1; D not certain. The CDR3 is 12 amino acids. V lost 6 bases, J lost 1 base, and 6 bases lay in between. The CDR3 coding sequence is TGTGCCAGCAGGTCGGGGAACACTGAAGCTTTCTTT. Amino acids: CASRSGNTEAFF.

V is TRBV6-5 and J is TRBJ2-7; D is possibly TRBD1 or TRBD2 (5 bases each). This CDR3 contains 15 residues. Trimming cost V 6 bases and J 3 bases, with 18 bases left between them. Germline V gene data show CDR1 as MNHEY and CDR2 as SVGAGI. The CDR3 bases are TGTGCCAGCAGCGCCGGGACCCTGATGCACTACGAGCAGTACTTC. Encoded protein: CASSAGTLMHYEQYF.

V gene TRBV7-6 combines with J gene TRBJ2-7; 9 nucleotides agree with TRBD1. J gave up 7 bases and V 3 bases, and 10 bases lay outside the gene matches. The length of the CDR3 is 15 residues. CDR1 is SGHVS, CDR2 FNYEAQ, per germline. In DNA form, the CDR3 reads TGTGCCAGCAGCTTGTCCGGGACAGGGCGAAGTGAGCAGTACTTC. The encoded protein is CASSLSGTGRSEQYF.

V and J are TRBV7-9 and TRBJ1-3, with D possibly being TRBD1 (5 bases). The CDR3 totals 16 residues. CDR1 SEHNR and CDR2 FQNEAQ come from the germline V gene (reference sequence). Trimming cost V 2 bases and J 0 bases, with 11 bases left between them. CDR3 in DNA: TGTGCCAGCAGCTTAACCGGGGCCCCCTCTGGAAACACCATATATTTT. It encodes CASSLTGAPSGNTIYF. Together with reference TRBV7-9 and TRBJ1-3, the CDR3 gives the full variable domain: DTGVSQNPRHKITKRGQNVTFRCDPISEHNRLYWYRQTLGQGPEFLTYFQNEAQLEKSRLLSDRFSAERPKGSFSTLEIQRTEQGDSAMYLCASSLTGAPSGNTIYFGEGSWLTVV.

A single count supports this clone. The genes are TRBV7-2 and TRBJ2-5, with a possible D match to TRBD2 (6 bases). Trimming removed 2 bases at V and 2 bases at J, with 12 bases between. CDR3 size: 15 residues. CDR1 is SGHTA and CDR2 is FQGNSA in the germline V gene. Here the CDR3 reads CASSLTDYSQETQYF. The CDR3 region has the DNA TGTGCCAGCAGCTTAACGGACTATTCTCAAGAGACCCAGTACTTC.

This clone occurred once. The rearrangement joins TRBV6-5 to TRBJ2-7; 7 nucleotides match TRBD1. V was pared by 6 bases and J by 4 bases, with 6 bases of the junction left unmatched. The CDR3 totals 13 residues. Germline CDR1 and CDR2: MNHEY and SVGAGI. DNA of the CDR3: TGTGCCAGCAGCCCGACAGGGCATTACGAGCAGTACTTC. It encodes CASSPTGHYEQYF.

The chain carries TRBV2 and TRBJ2-5, with 10 bases matching TRBD1. V dropped 6 bases and J dropped 5; count of bases not matched to a gene: 9. Germline values: CDR1 SNHLY, CDR2 FYNNEI. The CDR3 covers 15 residues. CDR3 coding DNA: TGTGCCAGCAGCGAGCGGACAGGGGGTTTGGAGACCCAGTACTTC. This translates into CASSERTGGLETQYF.

The chain carries TRBV6-2 or TRBV6-3 and TRBJ2-5; TRBD2 agrees at 7 bases. Germline V gene lookup returns CDR1 MNHEY and CDR2 SVGEGT. The CDR3 length is 15 residues. Trimming cost V 1 base and J 1 base; bases outside gene matches: 3. The CDR3 nucleotides read TGTGCCAGCAGTTACTACGGGGGGACCCAAGAGACCCAGTACTTC. Amino acid sequence: CASSYYGGTQETQYF.

V and J are TRBV7-9 and TRBJ2-7; tentative D call: TRBD1 (6 bases). Germline V gives CDR1 SEHNR, CDR2 FQNEAQ (reference sequence). The length of the CDR3 is 17 residues. Trimming cost V 7 bases and J 0 bases, with 22 bases left between them. The CDR3, as DNA: TGTGCCAGCAACCGGGCCAAAGCAGGGGACCACTCCTACGAGCAGTACTTC. Amino acids: CASNRAKAGDHSYEQYF.

This clone appeared a single time. V gene TRBV6-5 combines with J gene TRBJ1-4; the match to TRBD1 covers 12 bases. The CDR3 loop spans 15 amino acids. V lost 10 bases to trimming and J lost 2 bases; unmatched junction nucleotides: 5. Germline values: CDR1 MNHEY, CDR2 SVGAGI. DNA for the CDR3: TGTGCCATTACCGGGACAGGGGGCACTAATGAAAAACTGTTTTTT. This translates into CAITGTGGTNEKLFF.

The rearrangement uses TRBV25-1 and TRBJ1-6; D possibly corresponds to TRBD1 (5 bases). V was trimmed by 6 bases and J by 0 bases, leaving 12 bases between them. Germline assignment: CDR1 MGHDK and CDR2 SYGVNS. The CDR3 has 16 amino acids. The chain's CDR3 is CASSDRAISYNSPLHF. The DNA for the CDR3 is TGTGCCAGCAGCGACAGAGCCATCTCCTATAATTCACCCCTCCACTTT.

The chain employs TRBV6-2 or TRBV6-3 and TRBJ2-7; 7 bases fit TRBD1. Germline CDR1 MNHEY, CDR2 SVGEGT. V was pared by 2 bases and J by 5 bases, with 6 bases of the junction left unmatched. There are 14 residues in the CDR3. For the CDR3, the DNA is TGTGCCAGCAGTTACGTCCAGGGGGAAGACGAGCAGTACTTC. It specifies CASSYVQGEDEQYF.

The chain links TRBV7-7 to TRBJ2-3; TRBD2 matches at 7 bases. After removal of 0 bases from V and 2 bases from J, the junction contained 2 bases not matched to a gene. Germline assignment: CDR1 SSHAT and CDR2 FNYEAQ (reference sequence). This CDR3 comprises 15 residues. This chain's CDR3 is CASSLALAHTDTQYF. The DNA for the CDR3 is TGTGCCAGCAGCTTAGCACTAGCGCACACAGATACGCAGTATTTT.

This clone was found a few times. The genes are TRBV4-3 and TRBJ2-1, with 8 bases fitting TRBD1. J lost 6 bases, V lost 0 bases, and 7 bases had no gene match. Germline CDR1 LGHNA, CDR2 YSLEER. This CDR3 region has 16 residues. The CDR3 sequence: CASSQEGRGRGNEQFF. The CDR3 DNA is TGCGCCAGCAGCCAAGAGGGCAGGGGGCGCGGCAATGAGCAGTTCTTC.

The table lists this clone with a few counts. The chain combines TRBV6-6 with TRBJ1-2; D remains ambiguous. Trimming took 5 bases from V and 6 from J, leaving 16 bases between them. Germline CDR1 is MNHNY and CDR2 is SVGAGI (reference sequence). The CDR3 contains 14 residues. CDR3 in DNA: TGTGCCAGCAGTGATACCTCCCCGGGAGATGGCTACACCTTC. This sequence encodes CASSDTSPGDGYTF.

The chain is built from TRBV7-9 and TRBJ2-1; D may correspond to TRBD1 or TRBD2 (5 bases each). Trimming removed 1 base at V and 10 bases at J, with 14 bases between. The CDR3 is 14 residues long. Germline-derived CDR1 and CDR2 are SEHNR and FQNEAQ (reference sequence). The CDR3 here is CASSLELWGWEQFF. Written as DNA, the CDR3 is TGTGCCAGCAGCTTAGAGTTATGGGGGTGGGAGCAGTTCTTC.

The rearrangement joins TRBV18 to TRBJ1-5, with D tentatively TRBD1 (5 bases). The CDR3 has 16 residues. Germline CDR1 KGHSH, CDR2 LQKENI. V was pared by 6 bases and J by 3 bases, with 18 bases between. In nucleotides, the CDR3 is TGTGCCAGCTCCCCTACCGGGACGGCTAACAATCAGCCCCAGCATTTT. Translated: CASSPTGTANNQPQHF.

This clone was recorded only once. The rearrangement uses TRBV15 and TRBJ1-1; 7 bases are shared with TRBD1. The junction had 3 bases not matched to a gene; V was cut back by 3 bases and J by 2 bases. Germline V gene lookup returns CDR1 LNHNV and CDR2 YYDKDF (reference sequence). CDR3 length equals 14 residues. CDR3 nucleotides: TGTGCCACCAGCAGGGGGGACAGAAACACTGAAGCTTTCTTT. Protein: CATSRGDRNTEAFF.

The rearrangement joins TRBV11-2 to TRBJ1-3, with D possibly TRBD1 on 6 matching bases. Between the trimmed V and J ends, which lost 6 bases and 2 bases, there was a span of 11 bases. The CDR3 length is 14 residues. CDR1 is SGHAT, CDR2 FQNNGV, per germline. CDR3 amino acids: CASRLPGAGNTIYF. The CDR3 DNA is TGTGCCAGCAGATTGCCAGGGGCTGGAAACACCATATATTTT.

A word on this clone: A junction end diverges from the germline sequence, so it may reflect a read error. This chain links TRBV7-2 with TRBJ2-5; 11 bases fit TRBD2. The CDR3 spans 16 residues. Germline loops: CDR1 SGHTA, CDR2 FQGNSA. DNA of the CDR3: TGTGCCAGCAGCGTAGCGAATCCTAGCGGGGGGGAGACCCAGTACTTC. Translated, it gives CASSVANPSGGETQYF.